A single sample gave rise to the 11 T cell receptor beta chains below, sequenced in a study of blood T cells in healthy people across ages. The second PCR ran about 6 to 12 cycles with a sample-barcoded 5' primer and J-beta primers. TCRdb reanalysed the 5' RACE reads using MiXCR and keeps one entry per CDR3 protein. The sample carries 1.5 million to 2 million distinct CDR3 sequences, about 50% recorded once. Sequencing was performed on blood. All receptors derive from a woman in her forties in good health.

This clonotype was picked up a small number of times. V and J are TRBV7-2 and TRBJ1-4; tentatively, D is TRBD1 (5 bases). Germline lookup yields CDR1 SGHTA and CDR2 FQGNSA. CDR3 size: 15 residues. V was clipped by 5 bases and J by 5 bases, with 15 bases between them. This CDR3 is CASSGRGGGNEKLFF. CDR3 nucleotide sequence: TGTGCCAGCAGCGGACGGGGGGGTGGAAATGAAAAACTGTTTTTT.

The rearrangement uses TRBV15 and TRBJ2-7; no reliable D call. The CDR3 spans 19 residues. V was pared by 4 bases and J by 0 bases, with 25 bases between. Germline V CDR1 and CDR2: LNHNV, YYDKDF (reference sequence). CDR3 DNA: TGTGCCACCAGCAAAGATCTGGACGGCCGGGCCAATCCCTCCTACGAGCAGTACTTC. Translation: CATSKDLDGRANPSYEQYF.

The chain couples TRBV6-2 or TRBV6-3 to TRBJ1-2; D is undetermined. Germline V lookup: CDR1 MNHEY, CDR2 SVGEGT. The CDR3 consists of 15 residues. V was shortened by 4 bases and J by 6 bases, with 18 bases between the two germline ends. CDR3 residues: CASSSWGSDFNGYTF. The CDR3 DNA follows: TGTGCCAGCAGTTCCTGGGGATCGGATTTTAATGGCTACACCTTC.

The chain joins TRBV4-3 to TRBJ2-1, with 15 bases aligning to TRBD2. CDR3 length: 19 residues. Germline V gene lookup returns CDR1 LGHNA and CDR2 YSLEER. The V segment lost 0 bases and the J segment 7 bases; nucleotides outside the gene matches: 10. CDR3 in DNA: TGCGCCAGCAGCCAAGATGGGCCTCCGGGACTAGCGGGGGGTAATGAGCAGTTCTTC. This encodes CASSQDGPPGLAGGNEQFF.

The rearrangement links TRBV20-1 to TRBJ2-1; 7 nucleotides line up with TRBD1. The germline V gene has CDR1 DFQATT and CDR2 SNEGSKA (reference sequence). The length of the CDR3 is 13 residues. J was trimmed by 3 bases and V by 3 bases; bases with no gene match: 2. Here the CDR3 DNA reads TGCAGTGCTAGCCGGGACAGCTACAATGAGCAGTTCTTC. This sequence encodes CSASRDSYNEQFF.

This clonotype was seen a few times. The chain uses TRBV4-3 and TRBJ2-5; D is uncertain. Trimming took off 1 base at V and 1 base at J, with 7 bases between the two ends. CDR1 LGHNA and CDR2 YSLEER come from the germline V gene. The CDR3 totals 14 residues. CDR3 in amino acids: CASSQALGQETQYF. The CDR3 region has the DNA TGCGCCAGCAGCCAAGCGTTGGGCCAAGAGACCCAGTACTTC.

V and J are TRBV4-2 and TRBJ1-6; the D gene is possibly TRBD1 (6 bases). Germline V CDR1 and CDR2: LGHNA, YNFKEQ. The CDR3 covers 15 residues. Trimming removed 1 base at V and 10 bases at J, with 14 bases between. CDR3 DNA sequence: TGTGCCAGCAGCCAAGTTGGCAGGGGAGGCTCACCCCTCCACTTT. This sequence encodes CASSQVGRGGSPLHF.

CDR3 sequence reads: CASSSGTSGTHEQFF. The CDR3 nucleotides read TGCGCCAGCAGTTCCGGGACTAGCGGTACCCATGAGCAGTTCTTC. This chain connects TRBV5-1 to TRBJ2-1; TRBD2 agrees at 11 bases. J was trimmed by 8 bases and V by 5 bases; bases with no gene match: 9. The CDR3 is 15 amino acids. The V gene's germline CDR1 is SGHRS and CDR2 YFSETQ.

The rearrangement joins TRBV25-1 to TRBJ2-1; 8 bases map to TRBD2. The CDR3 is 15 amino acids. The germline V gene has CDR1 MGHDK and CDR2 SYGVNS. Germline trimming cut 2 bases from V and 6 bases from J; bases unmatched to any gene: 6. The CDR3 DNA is TGTGCCAGCAGTGAAGATGGAGCGGGGGCCAATGAGCAGTTCTTC. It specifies CASSEDGAGANEQFF.

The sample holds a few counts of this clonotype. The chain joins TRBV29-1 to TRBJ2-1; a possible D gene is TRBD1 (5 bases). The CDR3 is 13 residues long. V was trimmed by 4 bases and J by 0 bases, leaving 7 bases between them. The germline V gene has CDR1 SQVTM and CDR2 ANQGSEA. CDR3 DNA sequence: TGCAGCGTTGCAGGGTTCTCCTACAATGAGCAGTTCTTC. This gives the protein CSVAGFSYNEQFF.

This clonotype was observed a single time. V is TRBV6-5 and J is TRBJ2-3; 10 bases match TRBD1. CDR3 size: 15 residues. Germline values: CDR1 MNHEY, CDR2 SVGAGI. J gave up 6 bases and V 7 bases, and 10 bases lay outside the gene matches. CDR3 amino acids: CASNLPGQGTDTQYF. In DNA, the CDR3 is TGTGCCAGCAATTTACCGGGACAGGGGACGGATACGCAGTATTTT.